This TCR beta chain was found in a study of human CD8 memory T cell subsets. Study observations and caveats: High, similar diversity marked stem-like memory and precursor exhausted T cells but not effector memory cells.

Germline V gives CDR1 SEHNR, CDR2 FQNEAQ (reference sequence). The CDR3 sequence is 14 residues long. For this clonotype: Its antigen is not known.

Production of TCR beta libraries used UMI-labeled 5' RACE as the method. TCRdb reprocessed the 5' RACE reads; each CDR3 protein has one entry and no DNA is given. The table lists roughly 17,000 distinct CDR3 sequences. The rearrangement links TRBV7-9 to TRBJ1-4; TCRdb designates TRBD1, a call that cannot be tested without DNA. This clonotype originated in a human donor in good health. The specimen was CD8+ T cells from PBMCs. This CDR3 is CASSREGGDEKLFF.